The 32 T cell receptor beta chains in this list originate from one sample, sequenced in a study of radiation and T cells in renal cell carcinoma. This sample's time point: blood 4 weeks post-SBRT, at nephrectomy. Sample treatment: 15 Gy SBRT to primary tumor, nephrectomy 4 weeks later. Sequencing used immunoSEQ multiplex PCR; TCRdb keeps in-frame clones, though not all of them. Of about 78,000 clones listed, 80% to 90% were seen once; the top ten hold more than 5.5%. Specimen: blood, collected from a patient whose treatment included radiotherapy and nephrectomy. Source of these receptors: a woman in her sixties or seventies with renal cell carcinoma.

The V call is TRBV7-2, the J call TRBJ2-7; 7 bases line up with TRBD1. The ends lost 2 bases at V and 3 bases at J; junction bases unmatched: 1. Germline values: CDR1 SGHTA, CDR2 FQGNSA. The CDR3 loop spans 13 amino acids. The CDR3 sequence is CASSLWDSYEQYF. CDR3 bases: TGTGCCAGCAGCTTATGGGACAGCTACGAGCAGTACTTC.

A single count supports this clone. CDR3 sequence (DNA): TGTGCCACCAGCAGAGAGGGGGCTGGGGCCAACGTCCTGACTTTC. Its protein is CATSREGAGANVLTF. The J gene is TRBJ2-6, the V gene TRBV15; tentatively, D is TRBD1 or TRBD2 (5 bases each). The CDR3 is made up of 15 amino acids. CDR1 and CDR2 from the germline V gene are LNHNV and YYDKDF (reference sequence). The germline V and J ends were trimmed by 0 bases and 2 bases, with 5 bases remaining between them.

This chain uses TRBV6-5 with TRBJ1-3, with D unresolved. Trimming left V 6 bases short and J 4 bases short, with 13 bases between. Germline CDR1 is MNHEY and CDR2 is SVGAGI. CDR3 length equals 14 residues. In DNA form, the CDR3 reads TGTGCCAGCAGGAGACGGAGCATCGGAAACACCATATATTTT. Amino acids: CASRRRSIGNTIYF.

Written as DNA, the CDR3 is TGCGCCAGCAGCTTGTTTGGGCAGGACACTGAAGCTTTCTTT. Its protein is CASSLFGQDTEAFF. The rearrangement links TRBV5-1 to TRBJ1-1; D gene unclear. The CDR3 is 14 residues long. CDR1 and CDR2 from the germline V gene are SGHRS and YFSETQ. V lost 1 base and J lost 3, with 10 bases in between.

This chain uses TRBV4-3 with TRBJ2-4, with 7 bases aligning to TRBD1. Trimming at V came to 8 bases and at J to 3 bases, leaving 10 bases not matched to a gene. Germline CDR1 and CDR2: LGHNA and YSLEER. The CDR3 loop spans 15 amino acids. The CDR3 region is CASSLGTDRKNIQYF. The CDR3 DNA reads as TGCGCCAGCTCGCTGGGGACAGATCGCAAAAACATTCAGTACTTC.

The CDR3: CASSLGGTRGEAFF. In DNA, the CDR3 is TGTGCCAGCAGCTTAGGGGGGACACGAGGAGAAGCTTTCTTT. The chain recombines TRBV7-9 with TRBJ1-1; possible D gene TRBD1, 6 bases. The germline V and J ends were trimmed by 1 base and 8 bases, with 14 bases remaining between them. CDR3 length: 14 residues. The germline gives CDR1 SEHNR, CDR2 FQNEAQ (reference sequence).

CDR3 DNA sequence: TGTGCCAGCAGTTCCAGGGACACTGAAGCTTTCTTT. It translates to CASSSRDTEAFF. The chain combines TRBV6-6 with TRBJ1-1; maybe TRBD1 (5 bases). V shed 4 bases and J shed 3 bases, with 6 bases lying between them. The CDR3 contains 12 residues. Germline V gives CDR1 MNHNY, CDR2 SVGAGI (reference sequence).

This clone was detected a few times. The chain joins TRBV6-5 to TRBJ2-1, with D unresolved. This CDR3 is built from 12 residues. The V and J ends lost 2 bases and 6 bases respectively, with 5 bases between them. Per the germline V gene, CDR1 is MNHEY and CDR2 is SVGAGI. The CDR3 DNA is TGTGCCAGCAGTTACAAGGGCAATGAGCAGTTCTTC. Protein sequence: CASSYKGNEQFF.

Written as DNA, the CDR3 is TGTGCCAGCAGTACGCGCGGAAACACCATATATTTT. As protein: CASSTRGNTIYF. The chain couples TRBV6-5 to TRBJ1-3; D call uncertain. This CDR3 has 12 amino acids. Germline V gives CDR1 MNHEY, CDR2 SVGAGI. V shed 5 bases and J shed 4 bases, with 6 bases lying between them.

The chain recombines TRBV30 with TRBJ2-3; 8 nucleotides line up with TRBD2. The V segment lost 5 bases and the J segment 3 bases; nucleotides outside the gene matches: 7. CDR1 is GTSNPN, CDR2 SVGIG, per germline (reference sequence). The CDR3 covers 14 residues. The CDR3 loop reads CAWRPRGGTDTQYF. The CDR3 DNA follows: TGTGCCTGGCGTCCTCGGGGGGGAACAGATACGCAGTATTTT.

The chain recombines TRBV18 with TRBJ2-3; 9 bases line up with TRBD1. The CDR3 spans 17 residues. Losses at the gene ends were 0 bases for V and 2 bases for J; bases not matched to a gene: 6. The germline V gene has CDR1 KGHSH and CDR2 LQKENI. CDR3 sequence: CASSPPGQGSFTDTQYF. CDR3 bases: TGTGCCAGCTCACCACCGGGACAGGGCTCCTTCACAGATACGCAGTATTTT.

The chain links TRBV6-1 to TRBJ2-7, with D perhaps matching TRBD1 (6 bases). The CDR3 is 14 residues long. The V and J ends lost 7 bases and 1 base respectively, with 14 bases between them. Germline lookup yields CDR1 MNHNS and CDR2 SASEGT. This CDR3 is CASTRDIQSYEQYF. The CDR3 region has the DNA TGTGCCAGCACTCGGGACATCCAATCCTACGAGCAGTACTTC.

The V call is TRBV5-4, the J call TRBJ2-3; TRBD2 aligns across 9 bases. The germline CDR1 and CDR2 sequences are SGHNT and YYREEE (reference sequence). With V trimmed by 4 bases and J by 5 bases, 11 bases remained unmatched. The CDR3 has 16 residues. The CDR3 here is CASSRASGGPVDTQYF. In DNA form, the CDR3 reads TGTGCCAGCAGCAGGGCGAGCGGGGGGCCAGTAGATACGCAGTATTTT.

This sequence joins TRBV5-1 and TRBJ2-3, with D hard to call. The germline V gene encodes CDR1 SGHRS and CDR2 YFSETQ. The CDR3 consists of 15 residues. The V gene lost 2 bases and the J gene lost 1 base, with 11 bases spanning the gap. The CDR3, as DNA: TGCGCCAGCAGCTTTTCCCTGGCAGGCACAGATACGCAGTATTTT. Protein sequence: CASSFSLAGTDTQYF.

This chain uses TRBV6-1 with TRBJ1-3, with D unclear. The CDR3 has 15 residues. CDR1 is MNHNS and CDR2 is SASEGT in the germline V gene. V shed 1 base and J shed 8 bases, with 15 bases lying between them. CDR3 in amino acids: CASSEGTPGLYTIYF. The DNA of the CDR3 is TGTGCCAGCAGTGAAGGCACGCCAGGACTATACACCATATATTTT.

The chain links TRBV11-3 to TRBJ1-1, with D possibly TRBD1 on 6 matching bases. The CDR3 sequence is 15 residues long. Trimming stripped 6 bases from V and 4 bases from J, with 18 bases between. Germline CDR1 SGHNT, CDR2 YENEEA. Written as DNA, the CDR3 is TGTGCCAGCAGACCGAGACAGGAGTCAGTCACTGAAGCTTTCTTT. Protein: CASRPRQESVTEAFF.

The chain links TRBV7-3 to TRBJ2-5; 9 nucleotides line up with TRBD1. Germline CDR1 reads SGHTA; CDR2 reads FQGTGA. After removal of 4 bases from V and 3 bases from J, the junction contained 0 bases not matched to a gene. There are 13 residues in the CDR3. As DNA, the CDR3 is TGTGCCAGCAGCTGGACAGGGGAAGAGACCCAGTACTTC. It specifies CASSWTGEETQYF.

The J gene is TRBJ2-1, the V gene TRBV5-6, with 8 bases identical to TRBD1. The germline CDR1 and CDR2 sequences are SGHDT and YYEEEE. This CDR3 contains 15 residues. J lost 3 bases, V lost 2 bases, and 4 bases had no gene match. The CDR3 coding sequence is TGTGCCAGCAGCTTTGGACAGGGCCTCTACAATGAGCAGTTCTTC. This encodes CASSFGQGLYNEQFF.

The DNA of the CDR3 is TGTGCCAGCAGCCCTGGCCCCTGGGATGAAAAACTGTTTTTT. Translation gives CASSPGPWDEKLFF. The gene calls are TRBV7-2 and TRBJ1-4; no reliable D call. Germline V gives CDR1 SGHTA, CDR2 FQGNSA. This CDR3 is built from 14 residues. Trimming left V 5 bases short and J 6 bases short, with 13 bases between. Combining the CDR3 with reference TRBV7-2 and TRBJ1-4 gives the whole variable domain GAGVSQSPSNKVTEKGKDVELRCDPISGHTALYWYRQSLGQGLEFLIYFQGNSAPDKSGLPSDRFSAERTGGSVSTLTIQRTQQEDSAVYLCASSPGPWDEKLFFGSGTQLSVL.

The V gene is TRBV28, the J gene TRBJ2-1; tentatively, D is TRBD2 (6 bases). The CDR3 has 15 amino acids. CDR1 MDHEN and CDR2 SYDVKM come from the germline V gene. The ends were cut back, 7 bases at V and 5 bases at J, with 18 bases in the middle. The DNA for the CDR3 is TGTGCCAGCATCCAAGGCGGGATGGCAAACAATGAGCAGTTCTTC. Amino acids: CASIQGGMANNEQFF.

CDR3 sequence (DNA): TGTGCCAGCAGCTCTCGGGGGGCAAGAGCAGATACGCAGTATTTT. Its translation: CASSSRGARADTQYF. The chain couples TRBV11-2 to TRBJ2-3; possibly TRBD2 for D (7 bases). The CDR3 has 15 amino acids. V was cut by 4 bases and J by 4 bases, with 15 bases left in between. Germline values: CDR1 SGHAT, CDR2 FQNNGV.

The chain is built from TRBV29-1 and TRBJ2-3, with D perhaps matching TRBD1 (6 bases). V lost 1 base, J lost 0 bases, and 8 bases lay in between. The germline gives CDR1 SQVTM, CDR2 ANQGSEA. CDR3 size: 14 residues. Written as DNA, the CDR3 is TGCAGCGTTGAAGGGCAGGGGAGCACAGATACGCAGTATTTT. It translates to CSVEGQGSTDTQYF.

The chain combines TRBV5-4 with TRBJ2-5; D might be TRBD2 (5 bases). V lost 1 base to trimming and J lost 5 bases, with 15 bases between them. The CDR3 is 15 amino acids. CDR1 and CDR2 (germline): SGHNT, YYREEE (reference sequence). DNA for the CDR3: TGTGCCAGCAGCTTGATTGGGGTCTCGGGGGAGACCCAGTACTTC. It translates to CASSLIGVSGETQYF.

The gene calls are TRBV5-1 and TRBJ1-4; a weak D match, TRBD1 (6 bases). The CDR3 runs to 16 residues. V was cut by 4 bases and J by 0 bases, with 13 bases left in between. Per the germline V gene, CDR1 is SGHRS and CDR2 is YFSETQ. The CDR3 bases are TGCGCCAGCAGCAGCGCGGGGACAACAACTAATGAAAAACTGTTTTTT. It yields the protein CASSSAGTTTNEKLFF.

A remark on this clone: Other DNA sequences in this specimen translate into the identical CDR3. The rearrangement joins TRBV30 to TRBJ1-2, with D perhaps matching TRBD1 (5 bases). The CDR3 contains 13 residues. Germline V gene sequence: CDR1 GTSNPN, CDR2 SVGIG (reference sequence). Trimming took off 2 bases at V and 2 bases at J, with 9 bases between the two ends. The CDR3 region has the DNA TGTGCCTGGAGTCAGGGTGGAAACTATGGCTACACCTTC. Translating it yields CAWSQGGNYGYTF.

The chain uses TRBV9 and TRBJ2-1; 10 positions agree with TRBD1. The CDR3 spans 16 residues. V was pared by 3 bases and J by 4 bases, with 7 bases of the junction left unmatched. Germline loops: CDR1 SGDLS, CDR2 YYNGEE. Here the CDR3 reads CASSERTGGSYNEQFF. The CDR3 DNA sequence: TGTGCCAGCAGCGAACGGACAGGGGGTTCATACAATGAGCAGTTCTTC.

The CDR3 loop reads CASSEAETPYYEQYF. As DNA, the CDR3 is TGCGCCAGCAGCGAAGCCGAGACACCCTACTACGAGCAGTACTTC. This chain links TRBV4-3 with TRBJ2-7; D gene unclear. The V gene's germline CDR1 is LGHNA and CDR2 YSLEER. CDR3 length: 15 amino acids. Trimming left V 5 bases short and J 3 bases short, with 17 bases between.

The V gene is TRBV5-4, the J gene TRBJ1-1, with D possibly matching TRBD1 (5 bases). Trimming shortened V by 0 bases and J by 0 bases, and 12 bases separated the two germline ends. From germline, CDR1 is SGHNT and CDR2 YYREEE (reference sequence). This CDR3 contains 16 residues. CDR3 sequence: CASSLAGASMNTEAFF. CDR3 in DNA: TGTGCCAGCAGCTTGGCCGGGGCCTCCATGAACACTGAAGCTTTCTTT. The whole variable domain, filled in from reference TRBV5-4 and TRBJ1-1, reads ETGVTQSPTHLIKTRGQQVTLRCSSQSGHNTVSWYQQALGQGPQFIFQYYREEENGRGNFPPRFSGLQFPNYSSELNVNALELDDSALYLCASSLAGASMNTEAFFGQGTRLTVV.

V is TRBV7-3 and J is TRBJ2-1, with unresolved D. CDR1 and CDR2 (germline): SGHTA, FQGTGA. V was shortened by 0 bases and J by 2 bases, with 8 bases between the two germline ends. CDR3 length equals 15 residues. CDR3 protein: CASSLTQRTYNEQFF. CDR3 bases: TGTGCCAGCAGCTTAACCCAGCGAACCTACAATGAGCAGTTCTTC.

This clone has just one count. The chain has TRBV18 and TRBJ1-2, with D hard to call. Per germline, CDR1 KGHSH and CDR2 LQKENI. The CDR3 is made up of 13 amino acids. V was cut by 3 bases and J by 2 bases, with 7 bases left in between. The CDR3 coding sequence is TGTGCCAGCTCACCCGGCGGAAACTATGGCTACACCTTC. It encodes CASSPGGNYGYTF. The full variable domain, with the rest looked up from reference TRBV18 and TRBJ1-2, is NAGVMQNPRHLVRRRGQEARLRCSPMKGHSHVYWYRQLPEEGLKFMVYLQKENIIDESGMPKERFSAEFPKEGPSILRIQQVVRGDSAAYFCASSPGGNYGYTFGSGTRLTVV.

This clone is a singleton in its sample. CDR3 in DNA: TGTGCCATCAGTGCCGGGACAGAAACACAGCCCCAGCATTTT. As protein: CAISAGTETQPQHF. This sequence joins TRBV10-3 and TRBJ1-5; 7 bases map to TRBD1. The junction had 7 bases not matched to a gene; V was cut back by 4 bases and J by 7 bases. The CDR3 is 14 amino acids. In germline, CDR1 is ENHRY, CDR2 SYGVKD.

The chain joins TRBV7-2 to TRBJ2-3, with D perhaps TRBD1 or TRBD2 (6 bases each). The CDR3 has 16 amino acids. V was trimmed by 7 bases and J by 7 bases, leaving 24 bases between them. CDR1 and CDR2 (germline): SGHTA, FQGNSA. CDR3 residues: CASTPRVGGGPYTQYF. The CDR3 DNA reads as TGTGCCAGCACCCCAAGGGTGGGGGGCGGGCCGTATACGCAGTATTTT.